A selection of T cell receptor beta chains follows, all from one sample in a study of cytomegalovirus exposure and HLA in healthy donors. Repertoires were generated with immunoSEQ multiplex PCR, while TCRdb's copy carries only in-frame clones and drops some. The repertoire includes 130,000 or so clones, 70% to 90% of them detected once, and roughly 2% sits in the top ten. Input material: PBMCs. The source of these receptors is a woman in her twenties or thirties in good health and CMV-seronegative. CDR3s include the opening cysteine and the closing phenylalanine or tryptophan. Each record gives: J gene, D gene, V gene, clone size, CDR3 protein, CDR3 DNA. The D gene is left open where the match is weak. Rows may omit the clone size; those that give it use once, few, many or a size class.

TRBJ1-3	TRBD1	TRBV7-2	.	CASSFSTGVGNTIYF	TGTGCCAGCAGCTTTTCGACAGGGGTAGGAAACACCATATATTTT
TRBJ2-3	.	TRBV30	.	CAWRPDRDTQYF	TGTGCCTGGAGACCCGACAGAGATACGCAGTATTTT
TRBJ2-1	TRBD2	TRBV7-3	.	CASSLTGPGLAGGPGVFEQFF	TGTGCCAGCAGCTTAACAGGACCGGGACTAGCGGGGGGGCCCGGGGTGTTTGAGCAGTTCTTC
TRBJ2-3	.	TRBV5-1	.	CASSLGHIGSTDTQYF	TGCGCCAGCAGCTTGGGACACATCGGTAGCACAGATACGCAGTATTTT
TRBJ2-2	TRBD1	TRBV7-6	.	CASSLRTGDTGELFF	TGTGCCAGCAGCTTACGGACAGGGGACACCGGGGAGCTGTTTTTT
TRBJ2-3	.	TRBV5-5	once	CASSPRLSQGGTDTQYF	TGTGCCAGCAGCCCCCGACTGTCCCAGGGCGGCACAGATACGCAGTATTTT
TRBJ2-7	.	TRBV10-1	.	CASGPDNSYEQYF	TGCGCCAGCGGGCCAGACAACTCCTACGAGCAGTACTTC
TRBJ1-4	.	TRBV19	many	CASSISGETNEKLFF	TGTGCCAGTAGCATCTCAGGGGAGACTAATGAAAAACTGTTTTTT
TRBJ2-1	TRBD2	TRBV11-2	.	CASSLVRPSGAYNEQFF	TGTGCCAGCAGCTTAGTTCGGCCTAGCGGGGCCTACAATGAGCAGTTCTTC
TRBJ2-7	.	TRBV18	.	CASSPPAGRYEQYF	TGTGCCAGCTCACCACCGGCGGGGAGATACGAGCAGTACTTC
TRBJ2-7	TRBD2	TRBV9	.	CASSASGGAPEQYF	TGTGCCAGCAGCGCTAGCGGGGGGGCCCCCGAGCAGTACTTC
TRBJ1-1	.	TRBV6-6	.	CASISTRGLNEAFF	TGTGCCAGCATTTCCACCAGGGGCCTTAATGAAGCTTTCTTT
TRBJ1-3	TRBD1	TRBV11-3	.	CASSHGTASISGNTIYF	TGTGCCAGCAGCCACGGGACAGCGAGTATCTCTGGAAACACCATATATTTT
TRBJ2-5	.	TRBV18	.	CASSPGTPKETQYF	TGTGCCAGCTCACCAGGGACACCTAAAGAGACCCAGTACTTC
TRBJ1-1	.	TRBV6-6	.	CASSYTFEGTEAFF	TGTGCCAGCAGTTACACTTTTGAGGGAACTGAAGCTTTCTTT
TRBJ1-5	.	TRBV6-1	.	CASMAGAIGQPQHF	TGTGCCAGCATGGCGGGGGCGATCGGTCAGCCCCAGCATTTT
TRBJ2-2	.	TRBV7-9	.	CASSLRQNTGELFF	TGTGCCAGCAGCTTACGACAGAACACCGGGGAGCTGTTTTTT
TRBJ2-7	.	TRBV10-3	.	CAIRPGYSYEQYF	TGTGCCATCAGGCCGGGGTACTCCTACGAGCAGTACTTC
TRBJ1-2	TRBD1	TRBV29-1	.	CSVPGTGLANYGYTF	TGCAGCGTACCCGGGACAGGGTTAGCTAACTATGGCTACACCTTC
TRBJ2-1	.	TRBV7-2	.	CATGLYNEQFF	TGTGCCACGGGATTATACAATGAGCAGTTCTTC
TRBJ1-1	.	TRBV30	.	CAWSRTVGDTEAFF	TGTGCCTGGAGTCGGACAGTGGGGGACACTGAAGCTTTCTTT
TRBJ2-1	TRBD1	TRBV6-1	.	CASSGDRSSYNEQFF	TGTGCCAGCAGTGGGGACAGGAGCTCCTACAATGAGCAGTTCTTC
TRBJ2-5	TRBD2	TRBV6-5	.	CASSSPGLAKETQYF	TGTGCCAGCAGTTCGCCGGGACTAGCGAAGGAGACCCAGTACTTC
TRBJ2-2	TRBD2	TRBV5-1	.	CASSRTSGANTGELFF	TGCGCCAGCAGCCGGACTAGCGGGGCGAACACCGGGGAGCTGTTTTTT
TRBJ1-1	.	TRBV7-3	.	CASSLTREEEAFF	TGTGCCAGCAGCTTAACCAGGGAGGAGGAAGCTTTCTTT
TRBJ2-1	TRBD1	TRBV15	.	CATSRARGQGADEQFF	TGTGCCACCAGCAGAGCGAGGGGTCAGGGGGCGGATGAGCAGTTCTTC
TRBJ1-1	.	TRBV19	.	CASSIREANTEAFF	TGTGCCAGTAGTATTAGGGAGGCGAACACTGAAGCTTTCTTT
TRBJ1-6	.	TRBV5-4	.	CASAREVNNSPLHF	TGTGCCAGCGCCAGGGAGGTTAATAATTCACCCCTCCACTTT
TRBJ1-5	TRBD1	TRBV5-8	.	CASSLRGQGIRQPQHF	TGTGCCAGCAGCTTGAGGGGACAGGGAATTCGTCAGCCCCAGCATTTT
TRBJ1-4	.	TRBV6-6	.	CASSPTGPGEKLFF	TGTGCCAGCAGCCCCACAGGGCCCGGGGAAAAACTGTTTTTT
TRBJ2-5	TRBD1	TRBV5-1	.	CASSLDRGYQETQYF	TGCGCCAGCAGCCTGGACAGGGGCTACCAAGAGACCCAGTACTTC
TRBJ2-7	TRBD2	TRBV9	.	CASSVAPSGGYYEQYF	TGTGCCAGCAGCGTAGCCCCTAGCGGGGGTTACTACGAGCAGTACTTC
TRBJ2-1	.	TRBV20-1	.	CSGLSYNEQFF	TGCAGTGGGCTCTCCTACAATGAGCAGTTCTTC
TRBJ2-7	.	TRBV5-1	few	CASSFVSGSSYEQYF	TGCGCCAGCAGCTTTGTGTCAGGCTCATCCTACGAGCAGTACTTC
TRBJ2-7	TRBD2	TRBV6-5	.	CASSYTSGSYEQYF	TGTGCCAGCAGTTACACTAGCGGTTCCTACGAGCAGTACTTC
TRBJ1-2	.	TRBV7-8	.	CASSLGAAGYGYTF	TGTGCCAGCAGCTTGGGGGCGGCAGGTTATGGCTACACCTTC
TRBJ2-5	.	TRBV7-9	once	CASSSLLAGGQETQYF	TGTGCCAGCAGCTCACTCCTAGCCGGGGGCCAAGAGACCCAGTACTTC
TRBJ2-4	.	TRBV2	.	CASAEGIEAKNIQYF	TGTGCCAGCGCTGAGGGTATAGAGGCCAAAAACATTCAGTACTTC
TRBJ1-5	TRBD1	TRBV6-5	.	CASRAGQGIPPQHF	TGTGCCAGCAGGGCCGGACAGGGGATTCCGCCCCAGCATTTT
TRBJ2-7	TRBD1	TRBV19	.	CASSPTGGSYEQYF	TGTGCCAGTAGCCCAACAGGGGGCTCCTACGAGCAGTACTTC
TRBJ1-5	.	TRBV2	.	CASRPTGGNQPQHF	TGTGCCAGCAGACCGACAGGAGGCAATCAGCCCCAGCATTTT
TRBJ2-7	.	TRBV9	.	CASSVGGATTYEQYF	TGTGCCAGCAGCGTAGGCGGGGCCACTACCTACGAGCAGTACTTC
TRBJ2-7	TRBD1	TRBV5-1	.	CASSWGQGGYEQYF	TGCGCCAGCAGCTGGGGACAGGGGGGCTACGAGCAGTACTTC
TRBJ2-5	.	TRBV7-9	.	CASSSVETQYF	TGTGCCAGCAGCTCGGTGGAGACCCAGTACTTC
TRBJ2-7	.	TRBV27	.	CASSASGTFLSYEQYF	TGTGCCAGCAGCGCTTCGGGGACATTCCTCTCCTACGAGCAGTACTTC
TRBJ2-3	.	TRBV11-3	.	CASSSTWGGGTDTQYF	TGTGCCAGCAGCTCCACCTGGGGGGGCGGCACAGATACGCAGTATTTT
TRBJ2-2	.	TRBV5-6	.	CASSLDRVGSGELFF	TGTGCCAGCAGCTTGGACAGGGTAGGGTCCGGGGAGCTGTTTTTT
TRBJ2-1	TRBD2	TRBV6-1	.	CASSAASGGAGEQFF	TGTGCCAGCAGTGCGGCTAGCGGGGGGGCCGGAGAGCAGTTCTTC
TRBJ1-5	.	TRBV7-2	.	CASSFGTGQPQHF	TGTGCCAGCAGCTTTGGAACAGGACAGCCCCAGCATTTT
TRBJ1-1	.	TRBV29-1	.	CSGEGSEGWGTEAFF	TGCAGCGGTGAAGGTAGTGAGGGTTGGGGAACTGAAGCTTTCTTT
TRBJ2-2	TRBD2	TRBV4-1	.	CASRSGGPLRGGELFF	TGCGCCAGCCGTAGCGGGGGCCCCCTCAGGGGCGGGGAGCTGTTTTTT